The next 11 T cell receptor beta chains were all read from a single sample in a study of patients and donors after allogeneic stem cell transplantation. TCRdb re-called the RT-PCR reads with MiXCR, one entry per CDR3 protein. The sample includes 390,000 or so distinct CDR3 sequences, approximately 16% seen only once; the top ten take roughly 7.2%. The sequenced sample was blood, either unsorted or a sorted T cell fraction (not recorded which). These receptors came from a human donor who was either an allogeneic HSCT recipient or a stem cell or donor lymphocyte infusion donor (not recorded which). It is not recorded whose cells these are; they may come from a transplant donor.

This clonotype has only a few counts. The chain recombines TRBV11-2 with TRBJ2-1; D remains ambiguous. Trimming stripped 1 base from V and 0 bases from J, with 10 bases between. Germline V gene lookup returns CDR1 SGHAT and CDR2 FQNNGV. This CDR3 contains 16 residues. CDR3 bases: TGTGCCAGCAGCTTAGGGGCCAGCCGCTCCTACAATGAGCAGTTCTTC. It encodes CASSLGASRSYNEQFF.

This clonotype was observed a few times. The J gene is TRBJ1-2, the V gene TRBV5-1, with D unclear. Per the germline V gene, CDR1 is SGHRS and CDR2 is YFSETQ. V lost 0 bases and J lost 4, with 16 bases in between. There are 16 residues in the CDR3. The CDR3 reads CASSLATRGSAYGYTF. The CDR3 DNA is TGCGCCAGCAGCTTGGCTACACGGGGATCCGCCTATGGCTACACCTTC. Supplemented by reference TRBV5-1 and TRBJ1-2, the full variable domain reads KAGVTQTPRYLIKTRGQQVTLSCSPISGHRSVSWYQQTPGQGLQFLFEYFSETQRNKGNFPGRFSGRQFSNSRSEMNVSTLELGDSALYLCASSLATRGSAYGYTFGSGTRLTVV.

The table lists this clonotype with a few counts. This chain uses TRBV7-9 with TRBJ1-6; perhaps TRBD1 as D (6 bases). Trimming removed 4 bases from V and 7 bases from J, with 14 bases in between. Germline CDR1 SEHNR, CDR2 FQNEAQ (reference sequence). The CDR3 spans 15 residues. The chain's CDR3 is CASSSDRNRNSPLHF. CDR3 DNA sequence: TGTGCCAGCAGCTCGGACAGAAATAGGAATTCACCCCTCCACTTT.

In this sample, this clonotype turned up a few times. The chain uses TRBV15 and TRBJ1-5; tentative D call: TRBD1 (6 bases). The V end was cut by 5 bases, the J end by 2 bases, with 16 bases between. CDR3 length: 16 amino acids. Germline loops: CDR1 LNHNV, CDR2 YYDKDF (reference sequence). CDR3 residues: CATSQPQGLGNQPQHF. The CDR3 DNA follows: TGTGCCACCAGCCAACCTCAGGGGTTAGGCAATCAGCCCCAGCATTTT.

This chain connects TRBV10-3 to TRBJ2-2; D ambiguous. The CDR3 has 14 amino acids. V was pared by 3 bases and J by 4 bases, with 9 bases between. Per the germline V gene, CDR1 is ENHRY and CDR2 is SYGVKD. This chain's CDR3 is CAISENRGTGELFF. DNA of the CDR3: TGTGCCATCAGTGAAAACAGAGGCACCGGGGAGCTGTTTTTT.

Only a few counts were recorded for this clonotype. For the CDR3, the DNA is TGTGCCAGCAATACTCTAGCGGGAGCTTTAGAGACCCAGTACTTC. This translates into CASNTLAGALETQYF. J is TRBJ2-5 and V is TRBV6-1, with 10 bases that match TRBD2. Per germline, CDR1 MNHNS and CDR2 SASEGT. The CDR3 spans 15 residues. V lost 7 bases, J lost 4 bases, and 9 bases stayed unmatched.

The chain carries TRBV12-3 or TRBV12-4 and TRBJ1-5; D remains ambiguous. V was cut by 3 bases and J by 7 bases, with 10 bases left in between. This CDR3 contains 13 residues. The CDR3: CASSFGRDQPQHF. CDR3 DNA: TGTGCCAGCAGTTTTGGCAGAGACCAGCCCCAGCATTTT.

The chain's CDR3 is CASTSDFRTEGAYEQYF. The CDR3 nucleotides read TGTGCCAGCACCTCCGACTTCCGGACAGAGGGGGCCTACGAGCAGTACTTC. This chain uses TRBV28 with TRBJ2-7; TRBD1 might be the D (6 bases). CDR3 length: 17 amino acids. The V and J ends lost 7 bases and 2 bases respectively, with 24 bases between them. CDR1 MDHEN and CDR2 SYDVKM come from the germline V gene.

This clonotype was observed a single time. As DNA, the CDR3 is TGTGCCAGCATGCGATTCCCGGTGCAGTATTTT. Its translation: CASMRFPVQYF. The rearrangement joins TRBV2 to TRBJ2-3; D unresolved. The germline V gene has CDR1 SNHLY and CDR2 FYNNEI. The CDR3 is made up of 11 amino acids. V gave up 7 bases and J gave up 11 bases, with 13 bases separating them.

This clonotype was recorded at least ten times. This sequence joins TRBV12-3 or TRBV12-4 and TRBJ2-1; D uncertain. This CDR3 contains 12 residues. Deletions cut 1 base from V and 9 bases from J, with 7 bases between. The CDR3 loop is CASSLEVTEQFF. The CDR3 DNA is TGTGCCAGCAGTTTAGAGGTGACTGAGCAGTTCTTC.

The V call is TRBV18, the J call TRBJ2-2, with 7 nucleotides matching TRBD2. This CDR3 spans 15 amino acids. From germline, CDR1 is KGHSH and CDR2 LQKENI. The junction had 2 bases not matched to a gene; V was cut back by 1 base and J by 3 bases. The CDR3 DNA is TGTGCCAGCTCACCACTGGGACTACACACCGGGGAGCTGTTTTTT. As protein: CASSPLGLHTGELFF.